What follows are 5 T cell receptor beta chains derived from one specimen sequenced in a study of T cell responses to AZD1222 COVID-19 vaccine. The repertoire was sequenced with immunoSEQ multiplex PCR; TCRdb's copy has only in-frame clones and lacks some. The sample records over 150,000 clones, about 91% being singletons. The material was peripheral blood, obtained on day 0 of MenACWY control vaccination. The receptor set was obtained from an adult in good health.

The V and J genes are TRBV29-1 and TRBJ2-2; 8 bases are a match to TRBD2. The CDR3 has 15 residues. Germline V gene sequence: CDR1 SQVTM, CDR2 ANQGSEA. Losses at the gene ends were 3 bases for V and 2 bases for J; bases not matched to a gene: 5. The CDR3 DNA reads as TGCAGCGTTGACCCTAGCGGGCTAAACACCGGGGAGCTGTTTTTT. Translation gives CSVDPSGLNTGELFF.

The chain is built from TRBV12-2 and TRBJ1-4; the table names TRBD1, a call not compared with the DNA. TRBV12-2 is given as a pseudogene. There are 18 residues in the CDR3. The CDR3 region has the DNA TGTGCAAGTCGCTACGGGACAGGGGGCGAGGATGGTTATGAAAAACTGTTTTTT. It translates to CASRYGTGGEDGYEKLFF.

V gene TRBV4-2 combines with J gene TRBJ2-1, with D perhaps TRBD2 (6 bases). There are 15 residues in the CDR3. Trimming stripped 2 bases from V and 9 bases from J, with 17 bases between. CDR1 is LGHNA and CDR2 is YNFKEQ in the germline V gene. The CDR3 DNA reads TGTGCCAGCAGCCAACCGCGACTAGTTATGAGTGAGCAGTTCTTC. This sequence encodes CASSQPRLVMSEQFF.

The rearrangement links TRBV5-1 to TRBJ1-6, with TRBD1 identical over 7 bases. CDR1 is SGHRS and CDR2 is YFSETQ in the germline V gene. This CDR3 is built from 16 residues. The V segment lost 0 bases and the J segment 0 bases; nucleotides outside the gene matches: 0. This chain's CDR3 is CASSLGDSSYNSPLHF. The CDR3, as DNA: TGCGCCAGCAGCTTGGGGGACAGCTCCTATAATTCACCCCTCCACTTT. Complete variable domain (other parts from reference TRBV5-1 and TRBJ1-6): KAGVTQTPRYLIKTRGQQVTLSCSPISGHRSVSWYQQTPGQGLQFLFEYFSETQRNKGNFPGRFSGRQFSNSRSEMNVSTLELGDSALYLCASSLGDSSYNSPLHFGNGTRLTVT.

CDR3 nucleotide sequence: TGTGCCAGCTCCCCTGGGCGACAGTTGGCGTCTAACTATGGCTACACCTTC. It specifies CASSPGRQLASNYGYTF. This chain connects TRBV25-1 to TRBJ1-2; D might be TRBD1 (5 bases). This CDR3 has 17 residues. Per the germline V gene, CDR1 is MGHDK and CDR2 is SYGVNS. V was pared by 8 bases and J by 0 bases, with 22 bases between.